The present T cell receptor (beta chain) was sequenced within a study of beta chain features in type 1 diabetes. Only a few counts were recorded for this clone. The antigen is undetermined. The entirety of the isolated RNA underwent reverse transcription, so expressed TCRB transcripts were sequenced. The data were produced by immunoSEQ multiplex PCR, yet TCRdb's version contains in-frame clones alone and is incomplete. The sample gives some 45,000 clones, approximately 72% of which show up once; roughly 2.1% is in the top ten. Whole-study findings and limits: PCR might favor shorter templates, equally in patients and controls. Patients with Type 1 diabetes showed moderately but significantly shorter TCRB CDR3s in all four CD4+ subsets.

The sample comprised Tregs from blood. This TCR came from a woman under 30 with type 1 diabetes.

The CDR3 region is CASSIFRADTEAFF. CDR3 nucleotide sequence: TGTGCCAGTAGTATATTCAGGGCTGACACTGAAGCTTTCTTT. The V gene is TRBV19, the J gene TRBJ1-1; perhaps TRBD1 as D (5 bases). V was clipped by 2 bases and J by 3 bases, with 10 bases between them. Germline V gene sequence: CDR1 LNHDA, CDR2 SQIVND (reference sequence). The CDR3 loop spans 14 amino acids.